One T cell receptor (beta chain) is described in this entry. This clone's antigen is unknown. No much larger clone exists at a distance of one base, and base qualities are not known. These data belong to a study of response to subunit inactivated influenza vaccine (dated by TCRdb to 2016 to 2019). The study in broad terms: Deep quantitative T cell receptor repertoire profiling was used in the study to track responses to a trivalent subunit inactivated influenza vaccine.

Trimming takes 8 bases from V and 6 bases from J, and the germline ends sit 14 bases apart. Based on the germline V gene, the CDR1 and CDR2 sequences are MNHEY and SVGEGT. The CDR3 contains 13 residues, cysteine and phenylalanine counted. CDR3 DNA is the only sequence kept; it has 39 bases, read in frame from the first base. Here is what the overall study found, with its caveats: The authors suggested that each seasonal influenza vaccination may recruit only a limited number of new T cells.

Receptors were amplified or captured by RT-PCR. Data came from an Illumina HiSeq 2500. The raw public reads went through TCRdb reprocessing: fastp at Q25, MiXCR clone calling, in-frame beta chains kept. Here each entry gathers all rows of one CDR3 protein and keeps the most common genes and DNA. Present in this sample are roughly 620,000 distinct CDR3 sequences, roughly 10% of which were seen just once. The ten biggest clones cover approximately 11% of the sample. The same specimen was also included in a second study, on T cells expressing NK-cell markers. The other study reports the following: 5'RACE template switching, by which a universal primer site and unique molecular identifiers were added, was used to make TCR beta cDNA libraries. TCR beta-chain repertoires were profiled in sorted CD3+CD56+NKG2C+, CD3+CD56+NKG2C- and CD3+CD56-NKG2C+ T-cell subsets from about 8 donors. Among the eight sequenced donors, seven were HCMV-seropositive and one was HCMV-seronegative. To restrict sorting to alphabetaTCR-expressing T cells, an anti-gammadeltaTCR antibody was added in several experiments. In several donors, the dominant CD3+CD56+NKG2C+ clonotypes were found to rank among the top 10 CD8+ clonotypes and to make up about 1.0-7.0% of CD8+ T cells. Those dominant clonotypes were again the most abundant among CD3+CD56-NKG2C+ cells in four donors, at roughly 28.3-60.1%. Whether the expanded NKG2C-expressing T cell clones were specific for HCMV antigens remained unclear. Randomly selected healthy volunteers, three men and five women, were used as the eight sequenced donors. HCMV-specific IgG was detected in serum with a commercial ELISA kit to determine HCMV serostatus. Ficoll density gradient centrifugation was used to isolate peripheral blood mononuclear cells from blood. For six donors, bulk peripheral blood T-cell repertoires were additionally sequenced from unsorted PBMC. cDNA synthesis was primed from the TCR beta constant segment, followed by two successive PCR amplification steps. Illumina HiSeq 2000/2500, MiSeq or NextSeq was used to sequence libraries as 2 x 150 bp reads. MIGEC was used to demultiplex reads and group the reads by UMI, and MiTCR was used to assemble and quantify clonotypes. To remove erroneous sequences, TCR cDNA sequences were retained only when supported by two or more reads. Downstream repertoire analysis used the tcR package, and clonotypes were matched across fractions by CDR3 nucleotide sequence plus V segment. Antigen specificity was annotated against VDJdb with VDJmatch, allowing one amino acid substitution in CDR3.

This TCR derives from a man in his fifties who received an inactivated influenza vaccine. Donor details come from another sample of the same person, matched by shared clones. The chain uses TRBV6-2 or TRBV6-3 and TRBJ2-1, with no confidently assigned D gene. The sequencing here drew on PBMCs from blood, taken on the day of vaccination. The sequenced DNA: TGTGCCAGCCAAAGGTCGAGTTTCAATGAGCAGTTCTTC. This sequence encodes CASQRSSFNEQFF.